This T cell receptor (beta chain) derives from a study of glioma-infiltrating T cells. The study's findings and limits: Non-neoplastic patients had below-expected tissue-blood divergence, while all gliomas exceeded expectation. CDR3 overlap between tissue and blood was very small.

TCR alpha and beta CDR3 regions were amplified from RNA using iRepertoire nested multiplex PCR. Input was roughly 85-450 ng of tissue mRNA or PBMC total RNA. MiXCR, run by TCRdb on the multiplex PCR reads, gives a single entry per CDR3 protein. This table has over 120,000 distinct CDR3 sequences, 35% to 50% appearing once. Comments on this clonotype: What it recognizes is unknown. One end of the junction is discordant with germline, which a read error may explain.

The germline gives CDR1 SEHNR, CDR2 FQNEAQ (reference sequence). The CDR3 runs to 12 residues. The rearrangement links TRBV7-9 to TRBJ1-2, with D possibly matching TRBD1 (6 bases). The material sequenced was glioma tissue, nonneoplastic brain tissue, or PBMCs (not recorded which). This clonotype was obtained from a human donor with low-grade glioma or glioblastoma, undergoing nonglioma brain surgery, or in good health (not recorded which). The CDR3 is CVSSIGQYGYTF. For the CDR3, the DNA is TGTGTCAGCAGCATAGGACAGTATGGCTACACCTTC.